This T cell receptor (beta chain) was found in a study of T cells after yellow fever vaccination (dated by TCRdb to 2018 to 2020). At the level of the whole study: Libraries from fractions with low cell numbers were prepared with the SMART-Seq v4 Ultra Low Input RNA kit. To follow T-cell clones before and after primary and booster YFV17D yellow fever vaccination, bulk TCR alpha and beta repertoires were sequenced over time. The cohort comprised two healthy male donors, one aged 18 to 30 and one aged 30 to 39 years. Blood was collected at multiple timepoints before and after primary and secondary immunization, and bulk PBMC replicates and cell subsets were isolated. Overall results and qualifications from the work: A small share of clonotypes was detected in both CD4 and CD8 compartments, with the overlap likely arising from convergent recombination. Because the study included only two donors, the extent to which the findings can be generalized is limited. Compared with the primary T-cell response, the secondary T-cell response was faster but weaker, reaching its peak on day 5 rather than on day 15. After the booster, most clones that had expanded after primary vaccination were detected again (around 95% of CD4 and more than 85% of CD8), suggesting broad maintenance of memory. FACS-sorted repertoires could contain abundant contaminating clonotypes from the bulk population, so computational filtering was required.

There are a few counts of this clonotype. Its recognized antigen is unknown. Per-base qualities were not stored, and no clone one base away is much larger. According to the study, the label for this sample's treatment or condition signals: live attenuated yellow fever vaccine strain. At every blood-draw timepoint, two biological replicates of bulk PBMCs were collected. PBMCs were isolated from peripheral blood using a standard Ficoll-Paque protocol. TriZol was used to extract RNA from bulk PBMCs, CD4 and CD8 fractions, and dextramer-positive and dextramer-negative fractions. CDR1 and CDR2 are read off the germline V gene (reference sequence) as MNHEY and SMNVEV. The CDR3 sequence holds 11 residues, the cysteine and phenylalanine included. The CDR3 DNA has 33 bases and is translated from base 1. Deletion took 4 bases off V and 6 bases off J, with a span of 7 bases between the germline ends. Synthesis of TCR cDNA relied on 5'RACE template switching, a step that introduced a universal primer site along with unique molecular identifiers. Priming of cDNA synthesis was performed from both the TCR alpha and TCR beta constant segments. Library amplification used two PCR steps, and the second PCR step added sample barcodes and sequencing adapters. Sequencing of libraries was done on Illumina HiSeq 2500 (2x100 bp) or NovaSeq (2x150 bp). The study's processing was this. MIGEC was used to demultiplex reads and collapse the reads into UMI consensus sequences, and MiXCR was used for V(D)J alignment. Vaccine-responding clonotypes were identified with edgeR using replicate PBMC samples, with FDR below 0.01 and a log2 fold change above 5 up to day 15 being required. Each bulk clonotype received a CD4 or CD8 identity based on whether the sequenced CD4 or CD8 repertoire contained that clonotype at higher abundance. TCRdb's own reprocessing of the public reads used fastp at Q25 and MiXCR and kept productive beta chains. Rows with one shared CDR3 protein collapse into an entry with the most common genes and DNA. In this record, the V and J calls reflect TCRdb's handling and not the investigators' own analysis. This sample gives 510,000 or so distinct CDR3 sequences in total; under 25% of them show up just once. The ten top clones hold 14% of the sample.

The clonotype was recovered from a man aged 25-40 years who received the YFV17D yellow fever vaccine. The input for sequencing was PBMCs, taken 15 days after the yellow fever booster vaccination. The sequence joins TRBV27 to TRBJ2-7, with the D gene not confidently named. The DNA is TGTGCCAGCAGTTACGCTGCCGAGCAGTACTTC. This translates into CASSYAAEQYF.